This TCR beta chain was identified in a study of molecular identifiers for immune sequencing clone quantification. Bulk TCR libraries used previously described methods and listed TCR primers. Each CDR3 protein is one row after TCRdb ran MiXCR on the PCR reads. This table has about 510,000 distinct CDR3 sequences, less than 30% appearing once. This TCR came from a human donor in good health. Some libraries in this study had Jurkat cell RNA spiked in. The sequenced sample was naive CD8+ T cells from blood, with Jurkat cell RNA spiked in. Subset reported: FACS-sorted CD8+CD4-CCR7+CD45RA+ naive T cells.

Here the CDR3 DNA reads TGTGCCAGCAGTTTACTGGGACAGAGAGAGACCCAGTACTTC. Protein: CASSLLGQRETQYF. The chain employs TRBV27 and TRBJ2-5, with TRBD1 matching 7 bases. The CDR3 runs to 14 residues. Germline-derived CDR1 and CDR2 are MNHEY and SMNVEV (reference sequence). V was pared by 2 bases and J by 4 bases, with 4 bases of the junction left unmatched.